The 16 T cell receptor beta chains below all came from one sample that was sequenced in a study of blood T cell repertoires in COVID-19 (dated by TCRdb to 2020 to 2022). Preparation of the library involved the immunoSEQ multiplex PCR assay. TCRdb provides this immuneACCESS table in a form limited to in-frame rearrangements. Some clones are lacking; in checked studies, under half of them reflect an unresolved V gene, and why the rest are absent is not known. Recorded for this sample are under 250,000 clones; over 75% of them occurred a single time. The ten largest clonotypes hold approximately 3.7% of the sample. Sequenced input: PBMCs or T cells enriched from blood (not recorded which). The receptors originated from a woman in her twenties or thirties who had been exposed to COVID-19.

This chain links TRBV13 with TRBJ1-2, with TRBD1 matching 7 bases. The CDR3 is 13 residues long. V dropped 0 bases and J dropped 8; count of bases not matched to a gene: 3. CDR1 is PRHDT and CDR2 is FYEKMQ in the germline V gene (reference sequence). The CDR3 DNA reads as TGTGCCAGCAGCTTAGGCCAGGGGGACGGCTACACCTTC. This translates into CASSLGQGDGYTF.

The chain has TRBV5-6 and TRBJ2-7, with D unresolved. Germline V gives CDR1 SGHDT, CDR2 YYEEEE. The CDR3 extends over 17 amino acids. The V and J ends lost 1 base and 0 bases respectively, with 17 bases between them. The CDR3 nucleotides are TGTGCCAGCAGCTTGACCTTAAGGAGCCACCCCTCCTACGAGCAGTACTTC. Encoded protein: CASSLTLRSHPSYEQYF.

The chain is built from TRBV15 and TRBJ2-1; possibly TRBD1 for D (6 bases). V lost 0 bases to trimming and J lost 8 bases, with 20 bases between them. This CDR3 is built from 17 residues. Germline V gives CDR1 LNHNV, CDR2 YYDKDF (reference sequence). In nucleotides, the CDR3 is TGTGCCACCAGCAGAGATAGGTGGGGGCAGCCGAATGATGAGCAGTTCTTC. Amino acid sequence: CATSRDRWGQPNDEQFF. The full variable domain, completed using reference TRBV15 and TRBJ2-1, is DAMVIQNPRYQVTQFGKPVTLSCSQTLNHNVMYWYQQKSSQAPKLLFHYYDKDFNNEADTPDNFQSRRPNTSFCFLDIRSPGLGDTAMYLCATSRDRWGQPNDEQFFGPGTRLTVL.

This chain links TRBV9 with TRBJ2-5, with TRBD2 identical over 8 bases. The V gene's germline CDR1 is SGDLS and CDR2 YYNGEE. The trim removed 0 bases at V and 4 bases at J, leaving 5 bases unmatched. This CDR3 has 15 residues. Written as DNA, the CDR3 is TGTGCCAGCAGCGTAGGTAGCGGGATAAGAGAGACCCAGTACTTC. Residues: CASSVGSGIRETQYF.

This chain's CDR3 is CASSLAPSLQYF. As DNA, the CDR3 is TGTGCCAGCAGCTTGGCCCCTAGTTTGCAGTATTTT. The chain has TRBV5-6 and TRBJ2-3; no definite D call. The V and J ends lost 0 bases and 11 bases respectively, with 10 bases between them. Germline CDR1 and CDR2: SGHDT and YYEEEE. The CDR3 runs 12 residues.

The chain employs TRBV19 and TRBJ2-1; a weak D match, TRBD1 (6 bases). Deletions cut 4 bases from V and 4 bases from J, with 23 bases between. The CDR3 is 18 residues long. Germline CDR1 is LNHDA and CDR2 is SQIVND (reference sequence). The CDR3 region is CASSTHLGQPIKYNEQFF. The CDR3 DNA follows: TGTGCCAGTAGTACCCACTTGGGACAACCGATTAAATACAATGAGCAGTTCTTC.

The rearrangement links TRBV25-1 to TRBJ2-7; 8 bases are a match to TRBD1. Losses at the gene ends were 5 bases for V and 4 bases for J; bases not matched to a gene: 10. The germline V gene encodes CDR1 MGHDK and CDR2 SYGVNS. There are 15 residues in the CDR3. The CDR3, as DNA: TGTGCCAGCAGTTCTTCCCGACAGGGGTCTTACGAGCAGTACTTC. This codes for CASSSSRQGSYEQYF.

The CDR3 spells CASSPGVGPASGNTIYF. CDR3 nucleotides: TGTGCCAGCTCACCGGGTGTGGGCCCTGCGTCTGGAAACACCATATATTTT. The chain carries TRBV18 and TRBJ1-3; D remains unclear. V lost 3 bases and J lost 1, with 16 bases in between. The germline V gene encodes CDR1 KGHSH and CDR2 LQKENI. The CDR3 runs 17 residues.

The table lists this clone with a count of one. This chain links TRBV9 with TRBJ2-7, with TRBD1 matching over 9 bases. Germline V gene sequence: CDR1 SGDLS, CDR2 YYNGEE. The CDR3 loop spans 15 amino acids. J lost 5 bases, V lost 0 bases, and 6 bases had no gene match. The CDR3 bases are TGTGCCAGCAGCGTAGAGACAGGGGGAATCCACGAGCAGTACTTC. It is translated as CASSVETGGIHEQYF.

CDR3 in amino acids: CASSEGPGVDTQYF. CDR3 bases: TGTGCCAGCAGTGAAGGCCCGGGGGTAGATACGCAGTATTTT. This chain connects TRBV6-1 to TRBJ2-3, with D possibly matching TRBD2 (6 bases). The CDR3 is 14 residues long. The germline V and J ends were trimmed by 1 base and 5 bases, with 10 bases remaining between them. The V gene's germline CDR1 is MNHNS and CDR2 SASEGT.

The gene calls are TRBV27 and TRBJ2-1; TRBD2 aligns across 8 bases. With V trimmed by 6 bases and J by 6 bases, 10 bases remained unmatched. The CDR3 extends over 15 amino acids. Germline V gene sequence: CDR1 MNHEY, CDR2 SMNVEV (reference sequence). CDR3 DNA: TGTGCCAGCAGCCCAGACCCGCGGGAGGCCAATGAGCAGTTCTTC. It encodes CASSPDPREANEQFF.

J is TRBJ2-3 and V is TRBV5-6; D is possibly TRBD2 (5 bases). Germline CDR1 and CDR2: SGHDT and YYEEEE. The V end was cut by 6 bases, the J end by 4 bases, with 15 bases between. The CDR3 sequence is 14 residues long. Here the CDR3 reads CASIHGMWADTQYF. The CDR3 DNA is TGTGCCAGCATCCACGGGATGTGGGCAGATACGCAGTATTTT.

V usage is TRBV6-5 and J usage is TRBJ2-7; the match to TRBD2 covers 9 bases. Germline loops: CDR1 MNHEY, CDR2 SVGAGI. Unmatched junction bases numbered 6, after V lost 5 bases and J lost 7 bases. The CDR3 sequence is 13 residues long. CDR3 protein: CASSRTSDDEQYF. The DNA for the CDR3 is TGTGCCAGCAGTAGGACTAGCGACGATGAGCAGTACTTC.

The rearrangement links TRBV10-2 to TRBJ1-1, with D perhaps TRBD1 (5 bases). The germline V gene has CDR1 WSHSY and CDR2 SAAADI. The V and J ends lost 1 base and 5 bases respectively, with 11 bases between them. CDR3 size: 14 residues. In DNA form, the CDR3 reads TGCGCCAGCAGTGAGTTGTCAGGGAGGACTGAAGCTTTCTTT. It codes for CASSELSGRTEAFF.

CDR3: CASSFGTEETQYF. CDR3 in DNA: TGTGCCAGCAGCTTTGGGACAGAAGAGACCCAGTACTTC. The V and J genes are TRBV7-9 and TRBJ2-5; 7 bases map to TRBD1. This CDR3 region has 13 residues. CDR1 SEHNR and CDR2 FQNEAQ come from the germline V gene (reference sequence). Unmatched junction bases numbered 1, after V lost 3 bases and J lost 3 bases.

The J gene is TRBJ1-4, the V gene TRBV25-1; D possibly corresponds to TRBD1 (6 bases). This CDR3 comprises 16 residues. Per the germline V gene, CDR1 is MGHDK and CDR2 is SYGVNS. V was clipped by 5 bases and J by 1 base, with 14 bases between them. This CDR3 is CASSNPTGRTNEKLFF. As DNA, the CDR3 is TGTGCCAGCAGTAACCCCACAGGGAGAACTAATGAAAAACTGTTTTTT.